The source of this TCR beta chain is a study of T-cell reconstitution after alpha-beta-depleted transplantation in children. TCRbeta library preparation incorporated unique molecular identifiers. TCRdb used MiXCR to reprocess the PCR reads, holding one entry per CDR3 protein. The table includes 200,000 to 250,000 distinct CDR3 sequences, about 9.5% detected once. This clonotype was found a few times. Losses at the gene ends were 8 bases for V and 8 bases for J; bases not matched to a gene: 13. Germline V gives CDR1 SNHLY, CDR2 FYNNEI. The CDR3 spans 14 residues. Here the sequenced sample was PBMCs from the stem cell graft donor, taken from the stem cell graft. The chain couples TRBV2 to TRBJ1-2, with 8 bases lining up with TRBD1. The sequence derives from a human donor who donated a stem cell graft to a child with acute lymphoblastic leukemia. CDR3 sequence (DNA): TGTGCCAGCGGGGAACCAGGGGGCGCGCGGGGCTACACCTTC. Amino acid sequence: CASGEPGGARGYTF.